Sequencing of this TCR beta chain was carried out in a study of shared clonotypes between healthy human individuals. Looked up from germline, CDR1 is DFQATT and CDR2 is SNEGSKA (reference sequence). With 5 bases removed from V and 4 bases from J, the gap between germline ends came to 8 bases. The length of the CDR3 is 11 residues. The data were produced by immunoSEQ multiplex PCR, yet TCRdb's version contains in-frame clones alone and is incomplete. The sample holds about half a million clones; around 75% are singletons and the top ten take roughly 13%. The TCR sequence derives from a woman aged 35 to 49 in good health. Some clones in this sample may be carry-over from other donors' samples. Sequenced sample: PBMCs. The chain recombines TRBV20-1 with TRBJ1-1; D uncertain. CDR3 coding DNA: TGCAGTGCTGTTAGGACCACTGAAGCTTTCTTT. Its protein is CSAVRTTEAFF.